Sequencing of this TCR beta chain was carried out in a study of CD8+CD57+ T cells in acquired aplastic anemia. Study background: The DNA of sorted CD4+ and CD8+ cells averaged 3.2 ug. General observations from the study: Patients versus controls showed no significant CD8+ Simpson's diversity difference.

CDR3 length equals 12 residues. Looked up from germline, CDR1 is SQVTM and CDR2 is ANQGSEA. V was pared by 3 bases and J by 3 bases, with 8 bases between. With regard to this clonotype: The antigen is not known.

Those patients picked for sequencing had displayed CD8+CD57+ cell expansion on flow cytometry. Severe acquired aplastic anemia was present in all patients. The template for TCR beta VDJ and CDR3 sequence profiling was genomic DNA. TCRdb redid the calling of the reads with MiXCR, one entry per CDR3 protein. The sample includes roughly 200,000 distinct CDR3 sequences, more than 60% of them seen just once. The V and J genes are TRBV29-1 and TRBJ1-2, with D uncertain. Sequencing input: sorted CD4+, CD8+, or CD8+CD57+ T cells (not recorded which) from PBMCs. This sequence was found in a human donor with aplastic anemia. The CDR3, as DNA: TGCAGCGTTGAGAAACCCCACTATGGCTACACCTTC. Translation gives CSVEKPHYGYTF.